This T cell receptor beta chain stems from a study of blood T cell repertoires in COVID-19. Study-wide background: Samples representing acute and convalescent COVID-19 were sourced from the United States, Italy and Spain. Sources were T cells, B-cell-depleted T cells, or PBMCs; the material itself was cDNA or gDNA.

The CDR3 is 16 amino acids. Germline V CDR1 and CDR2: SGHAT, FQDESV (reference sequence). Comment on this clone: A read error may account for a junction end that differs from germline.

Authors' processing steps: How many nucleated cells were present was estimated from reference gene primer amplification. TCRdb's copy holds only in-frame clones and misses some; the assay was immunoSEQ multiplex PCR. Clone size and V and J calls were adopted from that table, with D and trimming inferred from the DNA. The sample has about 88,000 clones; 83% are singletons. The chain has TRBV11-1 and TRBJ2-1; the match to TRBD1 covers 9 bases. The material sequenced was peripheral blood. The receptor's source is a human donor in a cohort sampled during active COVID-19. This CDR3 is CASRRSRTGVYNKQFF. The CDR3 bases are TGTGCCAGCAGACGATCACGGACAGGGGTTTACAATAAGCAGTTCTTC.